This passage covers 31 T cell receptor beta chains from one sample sequenced in a study of T-cell reconstitution after alpha-beta-depleted transplantation in children. The TCRbeta library incorporated unique molecular identifiers. TCRdb reanalysed the PCR reads using MiXCR and keeps one entry per CDR3 protein. Found here are 500,000 or so distinct CDR3 sequences, over 25% of them singletons; the top ten hold around 2.5%. This material consisted of PBMCs from the stem cell graft donor, taken from the stem cell graft. Receptors originate from a human donor who donated a stem cell graft to a child with aplastic anemia.

This clonotype came up once. The chain uses TRBV7-2 and TRBJ1-2; D gene unclear. In germline, CDR1 is SGHTA, CDR2 FQGNSA. There are 15 residues in the CDR3. The V end lost 1 base, the J end lost 0 bases, and 9 bases lay between the germline ends. The CDR3 is CASSLEVSSNYGYTF. For the CDR3, the DNA is TGTGCCAGCAGCTTAGAGGTCTCCTCTAACTATGGCTACACCTTC.

This clonotype has only a few counts. The chain has TRBV12-3 or TRBV12-4 and TRBJ2-2; 11 nucleotides line up with TRBD1. J lost 1 base, V lost 6 bases, and 10 bases had no gene match. The CDR3 has 18 residues. DNA for the CDR3: TGTGCCAGCAGCAATCAGGACAGGGGGCAAGAGAACACCGGGGAGCTGTTTTTT. As protein: CASSNQDRGQENTGELFF.

The V and J genes are TRBV7-8 and TRBJ1-2, with D perhaps matching TRBD1 (5 bases). Trimming removed 3 bases at V and 7 bases at J, with 15 bases between. This CDR3 spans 14 amino acids. Per germline, CDR1 SGHVS and CDR2 FQNEAQ. CDR3 nucleotides: TGTGCCAGCAGCTTGGGTGAGATGGGGCTTGGCTACACCTTC. It codes for CASSLGEMGLGYTF.

This clonotype was seen a few times. The V call is TRBV28, the J call TRBJ1-5; unclear D gene. V lost 6 bases and J lost 2, with 20 bases in between. This CDR3 comprises 17 residues. Germline-derived CDR1 and CDR2 are MDHEN and SYDVKM. For the CDR3, the DNA is TGTGCCAGCAGAACAACCCTCAACAGTGTTGGCAATCAGCCCCAGCATTTT. As protein: CASRTTLNSVGNQPQHF.

Here the CDR3 reads CSAVPRTSGAGREYEQYF. The CDR3 coding sequence is TGCAGTGCTGTCCCCAGGACTAGCGGAGCCGGCAGGGAGTACGAGCAGTACTTC. V usage is TRBV20-1 and J usage is TRBJ2-7, with 10 nucleotides matching TRBD2. V lost 5 bases, J lost 4 bases, and 20 bases stayed unmatched. Germline CDR1 and CDR2: DFQATT and SNEGSKA (reference sequence). CDR3 length: 18 amino acids.

The gene calls are TRBV7-9 and TRBJ2-7; 7 nucleotides line up with TRBD1. Trimming took 2 bases from V and 2 from J; bases not matched to a gene: 3. CDR1 is SEHNR, CDR2 FQNEAQ, per germline (reference sequence). CDR3 length: 14 residues. The CDR3 spells CASSLLTGAYEQYV. The CDR3 DNA follows: TGTGCCAGCAGCTTACTTACAGGGGCCTACGAGCAGTACGTC.

This clonotype was counted only a few times. The chain has TRBV7-2 and TRBJ1-3; no clear D gene. The V gene's germline CDR1 is SGHTA and CDR2 FQGNSA. The CDR3 has 17 amino acids. Trimming removed 1 base at V and 2 bases at J, with 15 bases between. The CDR3 nucleotides read TGTGCCAGCAGCTTAGGGGGAACTGTCCGACCTGGAAACACCATATATTTT. It specifies CASSLGGTVRPGNTIYF.

This clonotype has only a few counts. The chain combines TRBV5-1 with TRBJ2-1; TRBD1 is a possible D gene (7 bases). Trimming removed 4 bases at V and 8 bases at J, with 10 bases between. This CDR3 spans 12 amino acids. Germline lookup yields CDR1 SGHRS and CDR2 YFSETQ. The CDR3: CASSRRGDEQFF. The CDR3 DNA reads as TGCGCCAGCAGCCGCAGGGGGGATGAGCAGTTCTTC.

This clonotype was seen only once. The chain has TRBV20-1 and TRBJ1-1, with D possibly TRBD1 on 5 matching bases. Germline V lookup: CDR1 DFQATT, CDR2 SNEGSKA (reference sequence). The CDR3 contains 13 residues. Deletions cut 5 bases from V and 6 bases from J, with 16 bases between. The DNA of the CDR3 is TGCAGTGCTGCCCGGGACGGCGATTCTGAAGCTTTCTTT. This translates into CSAARDGDSEAFF.

This clonotype was counted a few times. V usage is TRBV6-2 or TRBV6-3 and J usage is TRBJ2-3; TRBD2 matches at 8 bases. The CDR3 covers 17 residues. CDR1 and CDR2 (germline): MNHEY, SVGEGT. Trimming at V came to 3 bases and at J to 6 bases, leaving 14 bases not matched to a gene. The CDR3 region has the DNA TGTGCCAGCAGTTATAGAGGTCGTCGTCGGGAGGGGGATACGCAGTATTTT. This translates into CASSYRGRRREGDTQYF.

The V gene is TRBV7-3, the J gene TRBJ2-7, with 7 bases aligning to TRBD2. Germline CDR1 SGHTA, CDR2 FQGTGA. CDR3 length: 13 residues. V trimming: 2 bases; J trimming: 5 bases; junction bases outside the gene matches: 3. CDR3 nucleotide sequence: TGTGCCAGCAGCTTAGGGGGGGAAAACGAGCAGTACTTC. Translating gives CASSLGGENEQYF. Based on the CDR3 plus reference TRBV7-3 and TRBJ2-7, the full variable domain is GAGVSQTPSNKVTEKGKYVELRCDPISGHTALYWYRQSLGQGPEFLIYFQGTGAADDSGLPNDRFFAVRPEGSVSTLKIQRTERGDSAVYLCASSLGGENEQYFGPGTRLTVT.

Only a few counts were recorded for this clonotype. The J gene is TRBJ1-2, the V gene TRBV12-3 or TRBV12-4; D uncertain. This CDR3 contains 14 residues. V lost 3 bases to trimming and J lost 8 bases, with 16 bases between them. The CDR3 coding sequence is TGTGCCAGCAGTTTTTCCAATAATCCATACGGCTACACCTTC. This sequence encodes CASSFSNNPYGYTF.

The gene calls are TRBV4-3 and TRBJ2-2, with 8 bases aligning to TRBD1. J lost 3 bases, V lost 5 bases, and 5 bases had no gene match. Germline V gene lookup returns CDR1 LGHNA and CDR2 YSLEER. The CDR3 is 15 residues long. The CDR3 sequence is CASSFRTGHTGELFF. CDR3 nucleotides: TGCGCCAGCAGCTTTCGGACAGGGCACACCGGGGAGCTGTTTTTT.

The CDR3 DNA is TGTGCCAGCAGCTTAGTAGGGCTCAACACAGATACGCAGTATTTT. It is translated as CASSLVGLNTDTQYF. This chain links TRBV11-1 with TRBJ2-3; no definite D call. Germline V gene sequence: CDR1 SGHAT, CDR2 FQDESV (reference sequence). This CDR3 is built from 15 residues. With 1 base removed from V and 2 bases from J, the gap between germline ends came to 10 bases.

The gene calls are TRBV6-2 or TRBV6-3 and TRBJ1-6; 7 bases fit TRBD1. Germline V gene lookup returns CDR1 MNHEY and CDR2 SVGEGT. This CDR3 spans 14 amino acids. V shed 6 bases, J shed 10 bases, and the junction held 9 bases outside the gene matches. The CDR3 is CASRTGQRGSPLHF. CDR3 sequence (DNA): TGTGCCAGCAGAACGGGACAGCGAGGCTCACCCCTCCACTTT.

This clonotype was found a few times. The V gene is TRBV20-1, the J gene TRBJ2-5; the match to TRBD2 covers 9 bases. Germline loops: CDR1 DFQATT, CDR2 SNEGSKA (reference sequence). Trimming cost V 1 base and J 5 bases; bases outside gene matches: 5. CDR3 size: 14 residues. CDR3 region: CSARGTSVTETQYF. In DNA, the CDR3 is TGCAGTGCTAGAGGGACTAGCGTGACGGAGACCCAGTACTTC.

The chain joins TRBV6-5 to TRBJ2-2; unclear D gene. Germline V CDR1 and CDR2: MNHEY, SVGAGI. V lost 1 base to trimming and J lost 5 bases, with 5 bases between them. This CDR3 is 13 amino acids long. CDR3 protein: CASSYFLTGELFF. CDR3 coding DNA: TGTGCCAGCAGTTACTTCTTAACCGGGGAGCTGTTTTTT.

This clonotype was counted a few times. CDR3 sequence: CASSPRNTTRTAEAFF. CDR3 bases: TGTGCCAGTAGTCCACGGAATACGACCCGAACGGCTGAAGCTTTCTTT. The chain carries TRBV19 and TRBJ1-1; D remains ambiguous. The germline gives CDR1 LNHDA, CDR2 SQIVND (reference sequence). This CDR3 has 16 residues. Trimming left V 5 bases short and J 6 bases short, with 22 bases between.

The rearrangement uses TRBV28 and TRBJ2-7; TRBD1 might be the D (6 bases). The CDR3 is 15 residues long. V dropped 3 bases and J dropped 1 base, with 13 bases sitting between them. The germline gives CDR1 MDHEN, CDR2 SYDVKM. The CDR3 loop reads CASSLYRDTSYEQYF. CDR3 coding DNA: TGTGCCAGCAGTTTGTACCGGGACACTTCCTACGAGCAGTACTTC.

This clonotype turned up a few times. The CDR3 DNA reads as TGTGCCAGCAGCTTCCGCTCGGCGGTGGGGGGCGCTGGCTATGGCTACACCTTC. This translates into CASSFRSAVGGAGYGYTF. V is TRBV11-2 and J is TRBJ1-2, with a tentative D call TRBD1 (6 bases). Germline values: CDR1 SGHAT, CDR2 FQNNGV. V shed 3 bases and J shed 4 bases, with 24 bases lying between them. CDR3 length equals 18 residues.

The chain couples TRBV12-3 or TRBV12-4 to TRBJ2-2, with TRBD2 matching over 11 bases. The trim removed 6 bases at V and 0 bases at J, leaving 3 bases unmatched. This CDR3 has 16 residues. The CDR3 sequence is CASRGLAAANTGELFF. In DNA form, the CDR3 reads TGTGCCAGCAGGGGACTAGCGGCCGCGAACACCGGGGAGCTGTTTTTT.

The V gene is TRBV5-1, the J gene TRBJ2-7; tentatively, D is TRBD1 (5 bases). This CDR3 spans 15 amino acids. The germline V gene has CDR1 SGHRS and CDR2 YFSETQ. Trimming cost V 3 bases and J 3 bases, with 16 bases left between them. As DNA, the CDR3 is TGCGCCAGCAGCTACGCGTCCCAGGGCCTCTACGAGCAGTACTTC. Its protein is CASSYASQGLYEQYF.

This clonotype appeared many times. The J gene is TRBJ1-5, the V gene TRBV10-1; 8 bases map to TRBD1. This CDR3 comprises 15 residues. The germline gives CDR1 WNHNN, CDR2 SYGVQD (reference sequence). Trimming cost V 6 bases and J 3 bases; bases outside gene matches: 7. The DNA of the CDR3 is TGCGCCAGCAGCGACAGGGGCACCTACAATCAGCCCCAGCATTTT. This sequence encodes CASSDRGTYNQPQHF.

This clonotype was observed a few times. The chain is built from TRBV30 and TRBJ2-4; D possibly corresponds to TRBD2 (5 bases). This CDR3 region has 12 residues. V was trimmed by 3 bases and J by 9 bases, leaving 12 bases between them. Germline CDR1 and CDR2: GTSNPN and SVGIG (reference sequence). In nucleotides, the CDR3 is TGTGCCTGGAGAACCATAGGGAGCATTCAGTACTTC. Residues: CAWRTIGSIQYF.

V is TRBV7-9 and J is TRBJ1-6; 7 positions match TRBD1. The CDR3 extends over 15 amino acids. Germline V gives CDR1 SEHNR, CDR2 FQNEAQ (reference sequence). The J segment lost 5 bases and the V segment lost 4 bases, leaving 5 bases of the junction unmatched. CDR3 sequence reads: CASSSSTGNNSPLHF. CDR3 nucleotides: TGTGCCAGCAGCTCCTCGACAGGGAATAATTCACCCCTCCACTTT.

This clonotype has more than one count but fewer than ten. The chain recombines TRBV25-1 with TRBJ1-5; weak D call: TRBD1 (5 bases). The length of the CDR3 is 13 residues. Trimming shortened V by 7 bases and J by 3 bases, and 10 bases separated the two germline ends. Germline CDR1 and CDR2: MGHDK and SYGVNS. CDR3 nucleotide sequence: TGTGCCAGCACGGGGGGGAACAATCAGCCCCAGCATTTT. Translating it yields CASTGGNNQPQHF. The full variable domain, its missing parts supplied by reference TRBV25-1 and TRBJ1-5, is EADIYQTPRYLVIGTGKKITLECSQTMGHDKMYWYQQDPGMELHLIHYSYGVNSTEKGDLSSESTVSRIRTEHFPLTLESARPSHTSQYLCASTGGNNQPQHFGDGTRLSIL.

The chain employs TRBV20-1 and TRBJ2-1; the match to TRBD2 covers 7 bases. Germline V lookup: CDR1 DFQATT, CDR2 SNEGSKA (reference sequence). After removal of 5 bases from V and 2 bases from J, the junction contained 6 bases not matched to a gene. There are 14 residues in the CDR3. CDR3 DNA: TGCAGTGCTCAACTGAGCGGGACCTACAATGAGCAGTTCTTC. Its translation is CSAQLSGTYNEQFF.

This clonotype was seen more than once but under ten times. The chain employs TRBV4-3 and TRBJ2-4; a weak D match, TRBD1 (5 bases). The CDR3 extends over 15 amino acids. The germline CDR1 and CDR2 sequences are LGHNA and YSLEER. V was cut by 5 bases and J by 2 bases, with 13 bases left in between. In DNA, the CDR3 is TGCGCCAGCAGCAGATCCCGACAGACCAAAAACATTCAGTACTTC. It specifies CASSRSRQTKNIQYF.

Only a few counts were recorded for this clonotype. The chain uses TRBV20-1 and TRBJ2-1, with 10 bases fitting TRBD2. Germline V lookup: CDR1 DFQATT, CDR2 SNEGSKA (reference sequence). Germline trimming cut 6 bases from V and 4 bases from J; bases unmatched to any gene: 9. This CDR3 has 15 residues. In DNA, the CDR3 is TGCAGTGCGAGAATAGCGGGAGGCGGTTACAATGAGCAGTTCTTC. The encoded protein is CSARIAGGGYNEQFF.

The table lists this clonotype with many counts. V and J are TRBV29-1 and TRBJ1-1; tentative D call: TRBD1 (6 bases). Trimming pared 4 bases from V and 1 base from J, leaving 22 bases between. The CDR3 covers 17 residues. CDR1 is SQVTM, CDR2 ANQGSEA, per germline. The CDR3 coding sequence is TGCAGCGTTGGTGGTTGGACAGACTTCAACGCGAACACTGAAGCTTTCTTT. It yields the protein CSVGGWTDFNANTEAFF.

This clonotype was counted only a few times. V gene TRBV4-3 combines with J gene TRBJ2-3; D is unclear. From germline, CDR1 is LGHNA and CDR2 YSLEER. Deletions cut 3 bases from V and 3 bases from J, with 10 bases between. This CDR3 has 14 residues. The CDR3 spells CASSQMPGTDTQYF. CDR3 nucleotide sequence: TGCGCCAGCAGCCAGATGCCTGGGACAGATACGCAGTATTTT.